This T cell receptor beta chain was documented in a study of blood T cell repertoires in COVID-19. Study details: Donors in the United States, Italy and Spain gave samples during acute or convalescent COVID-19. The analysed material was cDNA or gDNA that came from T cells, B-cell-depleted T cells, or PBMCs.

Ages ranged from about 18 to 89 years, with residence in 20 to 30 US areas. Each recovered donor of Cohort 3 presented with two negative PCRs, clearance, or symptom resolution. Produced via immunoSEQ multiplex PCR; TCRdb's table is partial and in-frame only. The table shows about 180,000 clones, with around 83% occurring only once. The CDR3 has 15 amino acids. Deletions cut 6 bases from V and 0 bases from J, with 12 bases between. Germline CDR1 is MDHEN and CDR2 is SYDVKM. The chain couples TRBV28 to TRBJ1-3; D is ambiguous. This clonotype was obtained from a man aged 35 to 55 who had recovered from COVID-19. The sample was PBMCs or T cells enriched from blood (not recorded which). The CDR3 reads CASRYYGFSGNTIYF. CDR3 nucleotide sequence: TGTGCCAGCAGATACTACGGGTTCTCTGGAAACACCATATATTTT.